This TCR beta chain was sequenced during a study of Graves' ophthalmopathy and Graves' hyperthyroidism. Study-level findings and limits: Ophthalmopathy progression predictions by the model showed nearly 75% specificity and approximately 69% sensitivity. Distinction of ophthalmopathy from stable hyperthyroidism by a 13-signature model reached over 85% sensitivity and 81.08% specificity. A majority of expanded thyroid clonotypes exceeding 0.001 frequency were likewise present in blood.

The TCR beta CDR3 regions underwent amplification from RNA transcripts. Second-round multiplex PCR followed a first-round RT-PCR using HTBI primers. TCRdb fed the multiplex PCR reads into MiXCR, producing one record per CDR3 protein. Found here are hundreds of thousands of distinct CDR3 sequences, roughly 41% of them singletons; the top ten hold 3% to 3.5%. The CDR3 length is 14 residues. Trimming took 7 bases from V and 1 from J, leaving 11 bases between them. Germline CDR1 reads LNHDA; CDR2 reads SQIVND (reference sequence). This clonotype was detected many times. Its matching antigen is unknown. Disease in donors with ophthalmopathy had moderate-to-severe activity, CAS ≥3, NOSPECS ≥4 and under 3 months' duration.

The sample comprised peripheral blood. The chain carries TRBV19 and TRBJ1-5; D ambiguous. The receptor's source is an adult man with Graves' ophthalmopathy. The CDR3 here is CASKAGSSNQPQHF. CDR3 bases: TGTGCCAGTAAGGCTGGGTCAAGCAATCAGCCCCAGCATTTT.